This T cell receptor (beta chain) was identified during a study of T-cell memory formation after mild COVID-19. Across the study: TCR clusters were mostly donor specific. Findings of the study overall: Some SARS-CoV-2-responding clones were already detected in memory before infection. A balance of CD4 and CD8 characterized clones contracting day 15 to 85, whereas later expanders leaned CD4+.

This CDR3 spans 13 amino acids. Germline V lookup: CDR1 SNHLY, CDR2 FYNNEI. The ends were cut back, 5 bases at V and 3 bases at J, with 10 bases in the middle. 5'RACE primed at constant segments yielded TCR alpha and TCR beta cDNA libraries bearing sample barcodes and UMIs. TCRdb itself ran the 5' RACE reads through MiXCR, one entry per CDR3 protein. The sample carries under 250,000 distinct CDR3 sequences, 15% recorded once. As to this clonotype: Its antigen is undetermined.

This rearrangement joins TRBV2 to TRBJ2-5; no clear D gene. The sequenced sample was PBMCs or a T cell subset sorted from them (not recorded which). The clonotype was recovered from an adult woman who had mild COVID-19 (a few samples of this study predate the infection). Cell type and time point are not known. Here the CDR3 reads CASSNGPKETQYF. CDR3 DNA sequence: TGTGCCAGCAGTAACGGACCAAAAGAGACCCAGTACTTC.